This T cell receptor (beta chain) is from a study of blood T cell repertoires in COVID-19. Study at large: Italy, Spain and the United States were the sources of the convalescent and acute COVID-19 samples. PBMCs, B-cell-depleted T cells, or T cells were the source of the cDNA or gDNA that made up the material.

V was trimmed by 0 bases and J by 2 bases, leaving 8 bases between them. CDR3 length equals 15 residues. From germline, CDR1 is SGHDT and CDR2 YYEEEE. Patients of the Seattle cohort, enrolled during active infection, were followed longitudinally. Original processing notes: Estimated nucleated cell counts came from reference gene primer amplification. Profiled with immunoSEQ multiplex PCR; TCRdb holds only in-frame clones, not every one. The DNA was the basis for D and trimming; V, J and clone size are from that table. The sample carries about 62,000 clones, 85% to 90% recorded once. V and J are TRBV5-6 and TRBJ1-4; a possible D gene is TRBD1 (5 bases). Sequencing was performed on peripheral blood. This TCR came from a woman aged 60 to 75 with COVID-19, enrolled during active disease. For the CDR3, the DNA is TGTGCCAGCAGCTTGGAGGGGAATACTAATGAAAAACTGTTTTTT. Translation: CASSLEGNTNEKLFF.